The subject of this entry is one T cell receptor (beta chain). The CDR3 sequence is 13 residues long. Germline V CDR1 and CDR2: SGDLS, YYNGEE. V lost 7 bases, J lost 3 bases, and 13 bases lay in between. Sequencing used immunoSEQ multiplex PCR; TCRdb keeps in-frame clones, though not all of them. The data hold approximately 53,000 clones, with around 89% observed a single time. The entry originates in a study of T cell changes during pregnancy in multiple sclerosis. The specimen comprised peripheral blood, sampled after pregnancy. The clonotype was recovered from a female donor in good health, enrolled as a control in a pregnancy study. The chain carries TRBV9 and TRBJ2-5; tentative D call: TRBD1 (5 bases). The CDR3: CASLQVNEETQYF. The CDR3 nucleotides read TGTGCCAGCTTACAGGTAAATGAAGAGACCCAGTACTTC.